What follows are 12 T cell receptor beta chains derived from one specimen sequenced in a study of T cell repertoires in cytomegalovirus infection. TCRdb used MiXCR to reprocess the reads, holding one entry per CDR3 protein. The data hold about 300,000 distinct CDR3 sequences, with 20% to 30% observed a single time. The material sequenced was PBMCs. These receptors all stem from a human donor in good health (CMV status not recorded). Some clones in this sample may be carry-over from other donors' samples.

This rearrangement joins TRBV6-2 or TRBV6-3 to TRBJ2-7; the D is unclear. Trimming removed 0 bases from V and 5 bases from J, with 20 bases in between. Germline lookup yields CDR1 MNHEY and CDR2 SVGEGT. The CDR3 is made up of 17 amino acids. The CDR3 here is CASSYSTIVRQANEQYF. The CDR3 DNA reads TGTGCCAGCAGTTACTCGACGATCGTAAGGCAGGCCAACGAGCAGTACTTC.

The chain links TRBV5-4 to TRBJ2-4; 7 bases map to TRBD1. Germline V CDR1 and CDR2: SGHNT, YYREEE (reference sequence). The CDR3 spans 14 residues. The V gene end was trimmed by 4 bases and the J gene end by 7 bases; junction bases not matched to a gene: 8. CDR3 coding DNA: TGTGCCAGCAGCGAAAGAACAGGGGCGAACATTCAGTACTTC. It is translated as CASSERTGANIQYF. Filled out from reference TRBV5-4 and TRBJ2-4, the complete variable domain reads ETGVTQSPTHLIKTRGQQVTLRCSSQSGHNTVSWYQQALGQGPQFIFQYYREEENGRGNFPPRFSGLQFPNYSSELNVNALELDDSALYLCASSERTGANIQYFGAGTRLSVL.

This clonotype was seen many times. The J gene is TRBJ1-5, the V gene TRBV2, with unresolved D. The V gene lost 2 bases and the J gene lost 2 bases, with 7 bases spanning the gap. CDR1 is SNHLY and CDR2 is FYNNEI in the germline V gene. The CDR3 is made up of 14 amino acids. The CDR3 nucleotides read TGTGCCAGCAGTGAAAGGAGGGGCAATCAGCCCCAGCATTTT. It specifies CASSERRGNQPQHF.

The sample holds a few counts of this clonotype. The CDR3 loop reads CASSEGLAGGETQYF. For the CDR3, the DNA is TGTGCCAGCAGCGAAGGACTAGCGGGAGGGGAGACCCAGTACTTC. This chain connects TRBV7-9 to TRBJ2-5; TRBD2 matches 15 bases. CDR1 SEHNR and CDR2 FQNEAQ come from the germline V gene (reference sequence). The CDR3 is 15 amino acids. The V gene end was trimmed by 5 bases and the J gene end by 5 bases; junction bases not matched to a gene: 3.

This clonotype was observed a few times. The V call is TRBV15, the J call TRBJ2-2, with TRBD2 identical over 8 bases. This CDR3 spans 14 amino acids. The V segment lost 3 bases and the J segment 4 bases; nucleotides outside the gene matches: 1. Germline V lookup: CDR1 LNHNV, CDR2 YYDKDF (reference sequence). DNA for the CDR3: TGTGCCACCAGCAGGACTAGCGTCACCGGGGAGCTGTTTTTT. Amino acid sequence: CATSRTSVTGELFF.

This sequence joins TRBV9 and TRBJ2-1; D might be TRBD1 or TRBD2, each matching 7 bases. V shed 0 bases and J shed 6 bases, with 22 bases lying between them. The germline V gene has CDR1 SGDLS and CDR2 YYNGEE. CDR3 size: 18 residues. The CDR3 here is CASSVGGRGDSALNEQFF. In DNA form, the CDR3 reads TGTGCCAGCAGCGTAGGGGGACGGGGGGACAGCGCCCTCAATGAGCAGTTCTTC.

This clonotype was detected only a few times. This rearrangement joins TRBV20-1 to TRBJ1-6; weak D call: TRBD1 (5 bases). The CDR3 sequence is 14 residues long. The germline V gene has CDR1 DFQATT and CDR2 SNEGSKA (reference sequence). V was cut by 5 bases and J by 5 bases, with 13 bases left in between. The CDR3 sequence: CSARKGTDNSPLHF. The CDR3 DNA reads TGCAGTGCTCGTAAAGGGACCGATAATTCACCCCTCCACTTT.

J is TRBJ2-2 and V is TRBV29-1, with D possibly matching TRBD2 (5 bases). Trimming left V 7 bases short and J 5 bases short, with 8 bases between. The germline gives CDR1 SQVTM, CDR2 ANQGSEA. This CDR3 is built from 11 residues. The CDR3 reads CSAQRTGELFF. Written as DNA, the CDR3 is TGCAGCGCCCAGCGGACCGGGGAGCTGTTTTTT.

J is TRBJ1-1 and V is TRBV30; D is unclear. The CDR3 is 13 amino acids. CDR1 is GTSNPN and CDR2 is SVGIG in the germline V gene (reference sequence). Trimming removed 2 bases at V and 1 base at J, with 8 bases between. Here the CDR3 reads CAWSRQRNTEAFF. In DNA form, the CDR3 reads TGTGCCTGGAGTAGGCAGAGGAACACTGAAGCTTTCTTT.

There are a few counts of this clonotype. The chain combines TRBV11-2 with TRBJ2-1; 7 nucleotides match TRBD1. The V and J ends lost 1 base and 10 bases, in that order; junction bases with no gene match: 4. This CDR3 has 13 amino acids. Germline CDR1 reads SGHAT; CDR2 reads FQNNGV. The CDR3 loop reads CASSLGTGDEQFF. The DNA for the CDR3 is TGTGCCAGCAGCTTAGGGACAGGCGACGAGCAGTTCTTC.

This clonotype was seen a handful of times. The chain links TRBV7-9 to TRBJ2-5; perhaps TRBD2 as D (6 bases). V was trimmed by 5 bases and J by 2 bases, leaving 12 bases between them. The CDR3 consists of 14 residues. Germline loops: CDR1 SEHNR, CDR2 FQNEAQ (reference sequence). The DNA for the CDR3 is TGTGCCAGCAGCCGCGGGACTGATCAAGAGACCCAGTACTTC. Its protein is CASSRGTDQETQYF.

The V call is TRBV20-1, the J call TRBJ2-4; perhaps TRBD1 as D (6 bases). Deletions cut 0 bases from V and 1 base from J, with 10 bases between. CDR3 length: 15 residues. CDR1 DFQATT and CDR2 SNEGSKA come from the germline V gene (reference sequence). The DNA for the CDR3 is TGCAGTGCTAGAGAGATGGGGGCGGCCAAAAACATTCAGTACTTC. Its translation: CSAREMGAAKNIQYF.